This TCR beta chain was recorded in a study of PD-1 blockade in classical Hodgkin lymphoma. From germline, CDR1 is DFQATT and CDR2 SNEGSKA (reference sequence). This CDR3 comprises 11 residues. Sequencing used immunoSEQ multiplex PCR; TCRdb keeps in-frame clones, though not all of them. The sample holds 90,000 or so clones; 78% are singletons and the top ten take approximately 9%. The time point here: cycle 4 day 1 (C4D1), after less than 7 weeks of nivolumab. Each patient relapsed following autologous stem cell transplantation, and prior brentuximab vedotin exposure differed. Specimen: peripheral blood mononuclear cells (PBMCs), collected before the fourth cycle of nivolumab. The chain recombines TRBV20-1 with TRBJ2-7, with TRBD2 as a possible D gene (6 bases). The clonotype originates from a human donor with classical Hodgkin lymphoma. CDR3: CSSGLSYEQYF. CDR3 DNA: TGCAGCTCGGGACTCTCCTACGAGCAGTACTTC.